This T cell receptor (beta chain) was obtained from a study of blood T cell repertoires in COVID-19. This clone was recorded many times. Study processing details: Reference gene primer amplification yielded estimated nucleated cell counts. The method was immunoSEQ multiplex PCR; TCRdb's version includes in-frame clones alone and lacks a portion of them. The DNA was the basis for D and trimming; V, J and clone size are from that table. Of about 440,000 clones detected, approximately 88% appear once; the ten largest clones hold about 12%. Germline lookup yields CDR1 SGHNT and CDR2 YYREEE (reference sequence). The CDR3 contains 12 residues. V lost 2 bases and J lost 6, with 8 bases in between.

The chain employs TRBV5-4 and TRBJ1-2; D not resolved. Sequencing was performed on peripheral blood. The source is a woman in her fifties or sixties with COVID-19, enrolled during active disease. The CDR3, as DNA: TGTGCCAGCAGCTTACAGCGGAATGGCTACACCTTC. Translated: CASSLQRNGYTF.